This section outlines one TCR beta chain sequence together with its context. Antigen unknown. The sample belongs to a study of graft-versus-host responses after intestinal transplantation. Study overall: Transplants given to recipients were multivisceral, liver-intestinal, or isolated intestinal. Tacrolimus and steroids were given for around 3 years to all recipients after anti-thymocyte globulin induction.

Clones were read by immunoSEQ multiplex PCR, and TCRdb kept only the in-frame ones, dropping some. The sample includes over 80,000 clones, about 84% of them seen just once. General observations from the study: GvH clones turned up in recipient marrow; some had shown up first in ileum or blood. Circulating GvH clone levels at their peak were associated with HvG declines (early post-transplant).

The specimen was PBMCs, collected 255 days after intestinal transplant. This clonotype was sampled from a human patient who received an intestinal transplant, so some T cells may come from the graft donor.

The CDR3 spells CASSNGRDNSYEQYF. In DNA, the CDR3 is TGTGCCAGCAGTAACGGCCGGGACAACTCCTACGAGCAGTACTTC. The chain couples TRBV6-5 to TRBJ2-7, with D possibly being TRBD1 (6 bases). Germline V CDR1 and CDR2: MNHEY, SVGAGI. The CDR3 runs to 15 residues. V lost 5 bases, J lost 0 bases, and 14 bases lay in between.